This T cell receptor beta chain was sequenced in a study of shared clonotypes between healthy human individuals. The length of the CDR3 is 13 residues. The repertoire was sequenced with immunoSEQ multiplex PCR; TCRdb's copy has only in-frame clones and lacks some. Among 2 million to 2.5 million clones listed, over 85% were seen once. The sequence was collected from a man younger than 35 in good health. Some clones in this sample may be carry-over from other donors' samples. The chain employs TRBV21-1 and TRBJ1-1. TRBV21-1 is marked as a pseudogene. The sample taken for sequencing was naive CD4+ T cells from PBMCs. Subset reported: CD45RA+ positively selected. The CDR3 DNA reads TGTGCCAGCAGCAAGGGTGGGGGGACTGAAGCTTTCTTT. This encodes CASSKGGGTEAFF.